Listed here are 15 T cell receptor beta chains from one sample, sequenced in a study of post-analysis software for immune sequencing data. Unique molecular identifiers featured in each of the TCR beta cDNA libraries. TCRdb recomputed calls from the PCR reads with MiXCR, one row per CDR3 protein. The sample contains some 160,000 distinct CDR3 sequences, around 34% of which appear only once. This specimen was blood, taken after autologous hematopoietic stem cell transplantation. These receptors came from a girl aged 10-17 years with multiple sclerosis.

This clonotype was observed at least ten times. The CDR3 nucleotides read TGTGCCAGCAGTTACCAGAATTTCAATGAGCAGTTCTTC. Translating it yields CASSYQNFNEQFF. This chain links TRBV6-5 with TRBJ2-1; D remains unclear. Trimming shortened V by 2 bases and J by 6 bases, and 8 bases separated the two germline ends. CDR3 length: 13 amino acids. Germline V gene sequence: CDR1 MNHEY, CDR2 SVGAGI.

This clonotype was observed many times. CDR3 DNA sequence: TGCAGCGGGGGGGAGACAGGGCGCGGCTACACCTTC. Translation gives CSGGETGRGYTF. This chain uses TRBV29-1 with TRBJ1-2; 7 positions match TRBD1. The CDR3 contains 12 residues. Unmatched junction bases numbered 10, after V lost 7 bases and J lost 8 bases. Germline CDR1 reads SQVTM; CDR2 reads ANQGSEA.

The rearrangement links TRBV6-5 to TRBJ2-1; TRBD2 aligns across 12 bases. Germline CDR1 is MNHEY and CDR2 is SVGAGI. The CDR3 is made up of 16 amino acids. Trimming cost V 0 bases and J 4 bases; bases outside gene matches: 1. The CDR3 loop is CASSYSTSGSYNEQFF. Here the CDR3 DNA reads TGTGCCAGCAGTTACTCGACTAGCGGGAGTTACAATGAGCAGTTCTTC.

This clonotype was found many times. The rearrangement uses TRBV20-1 and TRBJ1-2; 7 bases are a match to TRBD1. The germline V gene has CDR1 DFQATT and CDR2 SNEGSKA (reference sequence). V lost 6 bases to trimming and J lost 4 bases; unmatched junction nucleotides: 5. This CDR3 is built from 12 residues. The CDR3 DNA sequence: TGCAGTGCCCCGGGACAGAGCTATGGCTACACCTTC. Translating gives CSAPGQSYGYTF.

Regarding this clonotype: One junction end disagrees with the germline gene, perhaps due to a read error. The chain couples TRBV20-1 to TRBJ2-1, with 12 bases matching TRBD2. The CDR3 sequence is 12 residues long. The germline CDR1 and CDR2 sequences are DFQATT and SNEGSKA (reference sequence). CDR3 loop: CSARGLAGDRYF. Written as DNA, the CDR3 is TGCAGTGCTAGAGGACTAGCGGGAGATCGGTACTTC.

The chain joins TRBV5-1 to TRBJ2-1; D is perhaps TRBD1 (6 bases). V lost 1 base and J 0 bases, leaving 14 bases between the germline ends. Germline lookup yields CDR1 SGHRS and CDR2 YFSETQ. The CDR3 spans 17 residues. In DNA form, the CDR3 reads TGCGCCAGCAGCTTGACTACAGGGAAAAGCTCCTACAATGAGCAGTTCTTC. It translates to CASSLTTGKSSYNEQFF.

This clonotype was seen a few times. The rearrangement links TRBV20-1 to TRBJ2-1; 10 nucleotides match TRBD2. This CDR3 contains 13 residues. CDR1 is DFQATT, CDR2 SNEGSKA, per germline (reference sequence). V was pared by 8 bases and J by 4 bases, with 5 bases of the junction left unmatched. DNA for the CDR3: TGCAGTATCACTAGCGGGGATTACAATGAGCAGTTCTTC. Protein sequence: CSITSGDYNEQFF.

This clonotype was found many times. This chain uses TRBV20-1 with TRBJ2-1, with 14 bases lining up with TRBD2. The J segment lost 11 bases and the V segment lost 6 bases, leaving 9 bases of the junction unmatched. Germline lookup yields CDR1 DFQATT and CDR2 SNEGSKA (reference sequence). This CDR3 is 14 amino acids long. The CDR3: CSAMGLAGAHKQFF. The CDR3 DNA follows: TGCAGTGCCATGGGACTAGCGGGAGCACACAAGCAGTTCTTC.

This clonotype appeared a few times. The V call is TRBV10-3, the J call TRBJ2-3, with TRBD1 as a possible D gene (6 bases). Trimming cost V 11 bases and J 4 bases, with 10 bases left between them. This CDR3 comprises 11 residues. The germline V gene has CDR1 ENHRY and CDR2 SYGVKD. The CDR3 spells CAAGQSDTQYF. Here the CDR3 DNA reads TGTGCCGCCGGACAGTCAGATACGCAGTATTTT.

On this clonotype: One end of the junction varies from germline; a read error may be responsible. The chain is built from TRBV12-3 or TRBV12-4 and TRBJ2-3; D is unclear. The CDR3 is made up of 12 amino acids. The CDR3 bases are TGTGCCAGCAGCCTGAACGCAGATGCGCAGTATTTT. It is translated as CASSLNADAQYF.

J is TRBJ1-1 and V is TRBV20-1; TRBD1 might be the D (5 bases). The length of the CDR3 is 14 residues. V was cut by 8 bases and J by 2 bases, with 18 bases left in between. CDR1 and CDR2 from the germline V gene are DFQATT and SNEGSKA (reference sequence). The CDR3 is CSTYPGTGNTEAFF. The CDR3, as DNA: TGCAGTACATACCCTGGGACCGGAAACACTGAAGCTTTCTTT.

A few counts support this clonotype. V gene TRBV10-3 combines with J gene TRBJ2-5; D is possibly TRBD1 or TRBD2 (5 bases each). The CDR3 contains 13 residues. Per germline, CDR1 ENHRY and CDR2 SYGVKD. Between the trimmed V and J ends, which lost 4 bases and 4 bases, there was a span of 10 bases. The CDR3 region is CAISGRGVETQYF. CDR3 nucleotide sequence: TGTGCCATCAGTGGGAGAGGGGTAGAGACCCAGTACTTC.

This clonotype was observed a handful of times. The V call is TRBV25-1, the J call TRBJ2-1; TRBD2 is a possible D gene (6 bases). Germline CDR1 MGHDK, CDR2 SYGVNS. The CDR3 has 12 amino acids. Trimming stripped 7 bases from V and 8 bases from J, with 12 bases between. The CDR3 is CASTRESDEQFF. The CDR3 DNA is TGTGCCAGCACCCGGGAGTCGGATGAGCAGTTCTTC.

V gene TRBV25-1 combines with J gene TRBJ2-7; TRBD1 matches at 7 bases. Gene TRBJ2-5 matches the end of the DNA better, so the J call may be wrong. CDR3 length: 14 amino acids. Germline CDR1 reads MGHDK; CDR2 reads SYGVNS. In DNA, the CDR3 is TGTGCCAGCAGTGAAAGAACAGGGGAAGAGACCCAGTACTTC. This translates into CASSERTGEETQYF.

The chain employs TRBV7-9 and TRBJ1-5; D is unclear. The ends were cut back, 1 base at V and 6 bases at J, with 7 bases in the middle. The CDR3 has 13 residues. CDR1 SEHNR and CDR2 FQNEAQ come from the germline V gene (reference sequence). The CDR3 sequence is CASSLERGQPQHF. DNA of the CDR3: TGTGCCAGCAGCTTAGAGCGGGGTCAGCCCCAGCATTTT.